The present T cell receptor (beta chain) was sequenced within a study of cytomegalovirus exposure and HLA in healthy donors. From germline, CDR1 is SGHRS and CDR2 YFSETQ. The ends were cut back, 4 bases at V and 3 bases at J, with 10 bases in the middle. The CDR3 loop spans 13 amino acids. Libraries were prepared by immunoSEQ multiplex PCR; TCRdb keeps only in-frame clonotypes and omits some of them. The sample holds 90,000 or so clones, roughly 85% seen once. This receptor was identified in a man aged 18 to 29 in good health and CMV-seropositive. V usage is TRBV5-1 and J usage is TRBJ2-5; no reliable D call. The sequenced sample was PBMCs. The CDR3 protein is CASSRLAEETQYF. In nucleotides, the CDR3 is TGCGCCAGCAGCCGCTTGGCAGAAGAGACCCAGTACTTC. Using reference TRBV5-1 and TRBJ2-5 for the parts outside the CDR3, the full variable domain is KAGVTQTPRYLIKTRGQQVTLSCSPISGHRSVSWYQQTPGQGLQFLFEYFSETQRNKGNFPGRFSGRQFSNSRSEMNVSTLELGDSALYLCASSRLAEETQYFGPGTRLLVL.